This T cell receptor (beta chain) was sequenced in a study of cytomegalovirus exposure and HLA in healthy donors. Study-wide background: Prior work identified around 120 million unique TCR beta sequences in 150 million to 200 million T cells. Overall study results and limits: Researchers reported from a later analysis that most CMV-associated TCR beta chains appeared HLA-restricted. The study listed around 150 cytomegalovirus-associated TCR beta chains. TCR beta sequences reportedly predicted the HLA-A and HLA-B alleles of most subjects accurately.

PCR primers comprised 60 Vbeta and 13 Jbeta primers. The protocol was immunoSEQ multiplex PCR, while the TCRdb copy is restricted to in-frame clones and leaves out a portion. With about 150,000 clones in the sample, the ten largest clones hold 1.6%. In the case of this clone: Its antigen remains unknown. Other nucleotide sequences from this sample produce the same CDR3.

This clonotype was obtained from a woman between 50 and 59 years old in good health and CMV-seronegative. The sequencing sample was made of PBMCs.

The CDR3 nucleotides read TGTGCCAGCAGTGAATCGGGGGGTACTGAAGCTTTCTTT. Amino acids: CASSESGGTEAFF. V usage is TRBV6-1 and J usage is TRBJ1-1, with a weak D call TRBD1 (5 bases). V was cut by 2 bases and J by 5 bases, with 9 bases left in between. This CDR3 contains 13 residues. From germline, CDR1 is MNHNS and CDR2 SASEGT.